Listed below are T cell receptor beta chains from one sample, sequenced in a study of T cell responses to AZD1222 COVID-19 vaccine. TCRdb's table, derived via immunoSEQ multiplex PCR, lists solely in-frame clones and lacks some. The sample holds about 140,000 clones; roughly 92% are singletons and the top ten take about 4.8%. The material sequenced was peripheral blood, taken on day 0 of AZD1222 vaccination. These receptors all stem from an adult in good health. The CDR3 runs from the conserved cysteine through the conserved F or W. Each record gives: clone size, V gene, D gene, J gene, CDR3 DNA, CDR3 protein. A D gene is named only where the DNA matches it firmly. Expanded clones are given a class, and other clones once, few, many or no size at all.

>NA|TRBV7-2|TRBD2|TRBJ2-3
TGTGCCAGCAGCCTACGACTAGCGGGAGCGGCAGATACGCAGTATTTT
CASSLRLAGAADTQYF
>NA|TRBV13|NA|TRBJ2-1
TGTGCCAGCAGCGCACCCGGGACCCAAGGCGATGAGCAGTTCTTC
CASSAPGTQGDEQFF
>once|TRBV6-5|NA|TRBJ1-3
TGTGCCAGCAGTTACGATGCGGACCTCTCTGGAAACACCATATATTTT
CASSYDADLSGNTIYF
>NA|TRBV3-1/TRBV3-2|TRBD1|TRBJ1-3
TGTGCCAGCAGCCAAGTAGTCGGGACAGGGGGACGTAGCTTTGGAAACACCATATATTTT
CASSQVVGTGGRSFGNTIYF
>NA|TRBV11-2|NA|TRBJ2-1
TGTGCCAGCAGCTTAGATCTGGTCGGGGCTGGGTACAATGAGCAGTTCTTC
CASSLDLVGAGYNEQFF
>NA|TRBV11-2|NA|TRBJ1-6
TGTGCCAGCAGCTTAGATCCCGGGGAGTCACCCCTCCACTTT
CASSLDPGESPLHF
>once|TRBV7-2|TRBD1|TRBJ2-7
TGTGCCAGCAGCAGATCAGGGGGAGTCTACGAGCAGTACTTC
CASSRSGGVYEQYF
>NA|TRBV6-5|NA|TRBJ1-2
TGTGCCAGCAGTCCGCCGGGGAGCTATGGCTACACCTTC
CASSPPGSYGYTF
>NA|TRBV2|NA|TRBJ2-5
TGTGCCAGCAGGCGCTACCCGGAGACCCAGTACTTC
CASRRYPETQYF
>NA|TRBV27|TRBD1|TRBJ1-2
TGTGCCAGCAGAACGATCGTCGGACAGGGCTATGGCTACACCTTC
CASRTIVGQGYGYTF
>NA|TRBV28|NA|TRBJ1-3
TGTGCCAGCAGTCACTGGGGGTCAGGCATCTCTGGAAACACCATATATTTT
CASSHWGSGISGNTIYF
>NA|TRBV6-6|NA|TRBJ1-6
TGTGCCAGCAGCTGGAGTGGAGGTGGCAATTCACCCCTCCACTTT
CASSWSGGGNSPLHF
>NA|TRBV2|NA|TRBJ2-7
TGTGCCAGCAGGGCGGTGAGTAGCTACGAGCAGTACTTC
CASRAVSSYEQYF
>NA|TRBV11-2|NA|TRBJ1-1
TGTGCCAGCAGCTTAATGGGACGGACTGAAGCTTTCTTT
CASSLMGRTEAFF
>NA|TRBV3-1/TRBV3-2|NA|TRBJ2-1
TGTGCCAGCAGCCTTCGGACTCCCGGGGACTACAATGAGCAGTTCTTC
CASSLRTPGDYNEQFF
>NA|TRBV3-1/TRBV3-2|TRBD2|TRBJ2-1
TGTGCCAGCAGCCACACTAGCGGGCACAATGAGCAGTTCTTC
CASSHTSGHNEQFF
>once|TRBV7-6|NA|TRBJ1-2
TGTGCCAGCAGCTTAGGGCAGCGAGCTAACTATGGCTACACCTTC
CASSLGQRANYGYTF
>NA|TRBV20-1|TRBD1|TRBJ1-5
TGCAGTGCTAGTGAGGACAGGGGAAATCAGCCCCAGCATTTT
CSASEDRGNQPQHF
>NA|TRBV19|NA|TRBJ2-1
TGTGCCAGTAGTAGTAATACCTACAATGAGCAGTTCTTC
CASSSNTYNEQFF
>NA|TRBV28|TRBD1|TRBJ1-6
TGTGCCAGCACCGATATGACAGGGGGTGGTAGAAATTCACCCCTCCACTTT
CASTDMTGGGRNSPLHF